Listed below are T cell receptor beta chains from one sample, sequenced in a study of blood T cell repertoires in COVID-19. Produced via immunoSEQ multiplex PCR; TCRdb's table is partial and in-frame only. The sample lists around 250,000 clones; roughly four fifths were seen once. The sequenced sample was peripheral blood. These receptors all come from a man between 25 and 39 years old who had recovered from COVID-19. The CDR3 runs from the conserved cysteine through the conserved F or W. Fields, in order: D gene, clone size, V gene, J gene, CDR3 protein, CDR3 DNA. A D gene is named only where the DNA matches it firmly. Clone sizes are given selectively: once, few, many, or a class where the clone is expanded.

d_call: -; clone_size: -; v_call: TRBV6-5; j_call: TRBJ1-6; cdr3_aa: CASRVDSSYSPLHF; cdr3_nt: TGTGCCAGCAGGGTTGACAGTTCTTATTCACCCCTCCACTTT
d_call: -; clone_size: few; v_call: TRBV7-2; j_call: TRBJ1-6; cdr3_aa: CASSRGRLGSNSPLHF; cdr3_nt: TGTGCCAGCAGTCGGGGGAGGCTGGGAAGTAATTCACCCCTCCACTTT
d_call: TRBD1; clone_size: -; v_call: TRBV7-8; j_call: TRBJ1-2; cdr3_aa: CASSPTSGTGGYGYTF; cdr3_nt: TGTGCCAGCAGTCCAACCTCCGGGACAGGGGGCTATGGCTACACCTTC
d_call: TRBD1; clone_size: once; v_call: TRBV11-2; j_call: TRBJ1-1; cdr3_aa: CASSRTWGQAGVTEAFF; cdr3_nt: TGTGCCAGCAGCCGGACTTGGGGACAGGCCGGCGTCACTGAAGCTTTCTTT
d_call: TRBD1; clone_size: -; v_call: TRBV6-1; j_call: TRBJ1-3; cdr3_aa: CASSEGQVYLSGNTIYF; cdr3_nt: TGTGCCAGCAGTGAGGGACAGGTTTACCTCTCTGGAAACACCATATATTTT
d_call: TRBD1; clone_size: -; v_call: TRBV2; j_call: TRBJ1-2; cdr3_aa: CASSRDSSSQGYTF; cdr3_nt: TGTGCCAGCAGCAGGGACAGCTCCTCACAAGGCTACACCTTC
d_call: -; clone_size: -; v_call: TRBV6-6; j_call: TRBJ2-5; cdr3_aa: CASSHRASPGETQYF; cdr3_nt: TGTGCCAGCAGTCACAGGGCCAGCCCAGGGGAGACCCAGTACTTC
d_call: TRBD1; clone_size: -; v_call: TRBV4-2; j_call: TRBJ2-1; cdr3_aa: CASSRNDRGNYNEQFF; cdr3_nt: TGTGCCAGCAGCCGGAACGACAGGGGAAACTACAATGAGCAGTTCTTC
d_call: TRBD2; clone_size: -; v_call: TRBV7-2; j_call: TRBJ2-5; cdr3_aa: CASIVGPGLAGGQETQYF; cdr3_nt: TGTGCCAGCATCGTTGGTCCGGGACTAGCGGGGGGACAAGAGACCCAGTACTTC
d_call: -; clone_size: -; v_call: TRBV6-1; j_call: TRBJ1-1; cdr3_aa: CASSERRGKNTEAFF; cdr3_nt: TGTGCCAGCAGTGAAAGAAGGGGGAAGAACACTGAAGCTTTCTTT
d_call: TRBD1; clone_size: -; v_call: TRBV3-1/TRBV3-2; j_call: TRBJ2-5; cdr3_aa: CASSQPHPTGYQETQYF; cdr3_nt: TGTGCCAGCAGCCAGCCCCACCCGACAGGGTACCAAGAGACCCAGTACTTC
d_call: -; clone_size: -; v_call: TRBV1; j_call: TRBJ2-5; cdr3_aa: CTSSQDAFQGTSGGWIRETQYF; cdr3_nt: TGCACCAGCAGCCAAGATGCCTTCCAAGGGACTAGCGGGGGGTGGATCCGAGAGACCCAGTACTTC
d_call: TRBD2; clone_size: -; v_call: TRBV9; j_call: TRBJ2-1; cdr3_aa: CASSVYGLAGYNEQFF; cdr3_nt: TGTGCCAGCAGCGTATACGGACTAGCGGGGTACAATGAGCAGTTCTTC
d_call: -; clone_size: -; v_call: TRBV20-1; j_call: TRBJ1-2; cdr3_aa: CSARERGGYTF; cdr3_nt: TGCAGTGCTAGGGAAAGGGGTGGCTACACCTTC
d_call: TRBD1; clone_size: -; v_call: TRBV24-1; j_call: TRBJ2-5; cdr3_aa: CATSAPLGVTGIGETQYF; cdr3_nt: TGTGCCACCAGTGCTCCCCTAGGGGTGACAGGGATAGGAGAGACCCAGTACTTC
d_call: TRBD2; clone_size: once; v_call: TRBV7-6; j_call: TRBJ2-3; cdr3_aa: CASSSILAGGLDTQYF; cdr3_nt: TGTGCCAGCAGCTCCATACTAGCGGGGGGGCTGGATACGCAGTATTTT
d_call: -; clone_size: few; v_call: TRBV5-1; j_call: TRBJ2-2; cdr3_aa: CASSSNTGELFF; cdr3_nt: TGCGCCAGCAGCTCAAACACCGGGGAGCTGTTTTTT
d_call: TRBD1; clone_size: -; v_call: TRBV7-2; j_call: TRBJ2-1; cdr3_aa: CASGGDRELNEQFF; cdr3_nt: TGTGCCAGCGGGGGGGACAGGGAACTCAATGAGCAGTTCTTC
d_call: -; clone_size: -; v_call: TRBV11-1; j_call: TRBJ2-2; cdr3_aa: CASRPGLGGGELFF; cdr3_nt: TGTGCCAGCAGACCCGGCCTAGGTGGCGGGGAGCTGTTTTTT
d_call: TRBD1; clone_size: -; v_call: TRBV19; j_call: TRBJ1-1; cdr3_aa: CASSRQGTTEAFF; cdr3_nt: TGTGCCAGTAGTAGACAGGGTACCACTGAAGCTTTCTTT
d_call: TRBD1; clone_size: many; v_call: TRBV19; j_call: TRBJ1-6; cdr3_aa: CATRKGQDNSPLHF; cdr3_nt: TGTGCCACTCGGAAGGGACAGGATAATTCACCCCTCCACTTT
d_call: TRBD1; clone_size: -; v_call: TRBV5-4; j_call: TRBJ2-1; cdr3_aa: CASSLGGTGDNEQFF; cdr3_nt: TGTGCCAGCAGCTTAGGGGGGACAGGGGACAATGAGCAGTTCTTC
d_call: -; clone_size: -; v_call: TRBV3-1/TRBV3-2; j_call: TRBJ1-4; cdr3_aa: CASRPSGRSVATNEKLFF; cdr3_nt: TGTGCCAGCAGGCCCTCCGGGAGAAGCGTTGCAACTAATGAAAAACTGTTTTTT
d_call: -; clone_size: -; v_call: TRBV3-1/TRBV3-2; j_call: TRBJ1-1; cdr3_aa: CASSQDGEAFF; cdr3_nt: TGTGCCAGCAGCCAAGACGGTGAAGCTTTCTTT
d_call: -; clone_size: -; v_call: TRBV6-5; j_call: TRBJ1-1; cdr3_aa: CASKMTLMNTEAFF; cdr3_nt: TGTGCCAGCAAGATGACACTGATGAACACTGAAGCTTTCTTT
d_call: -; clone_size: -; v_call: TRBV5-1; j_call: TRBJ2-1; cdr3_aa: CASSFLGDNEQFF; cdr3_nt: TGCGCCAGCAGCTTTCTGGGCGACAATGAGCAGTTCTTC
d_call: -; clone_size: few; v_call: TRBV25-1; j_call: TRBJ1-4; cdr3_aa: CASRTNEKLFF; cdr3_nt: TGTGCGTCCCGAACTAATGAAAAACTGTTTTTT
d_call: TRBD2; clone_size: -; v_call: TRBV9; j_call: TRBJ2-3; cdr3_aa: CASSPILAGPDTQYF; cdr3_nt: TGTGCCAGCAGCCCGATCCTAGCGGGTCCCGATACGCAGTATTTT
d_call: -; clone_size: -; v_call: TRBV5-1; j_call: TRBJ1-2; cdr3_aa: CASSLDRAYGYTF; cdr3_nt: TGCGCCAGCAGCCTCGACAGAGCCTATGGCTACACCTTC
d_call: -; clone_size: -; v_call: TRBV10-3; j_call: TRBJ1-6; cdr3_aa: CATAGGGLENSPLHF; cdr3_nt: TGTGCCACCGCCGGGGGGGGGCTTGAAAATTCACCCCTCCACTTT
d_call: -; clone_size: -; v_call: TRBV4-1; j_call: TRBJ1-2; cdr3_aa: CASSLTRGGYTF; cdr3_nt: TGCGCCAGCAGCCTCACGAGAGGGGGCTACACCTTC
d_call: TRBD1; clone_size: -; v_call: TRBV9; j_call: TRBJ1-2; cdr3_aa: CASSGNRGDNYGYTF; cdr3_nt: TGTGCCAGCAGCGGCAACAGGGGGGACAACTATGGCTACACCTTC
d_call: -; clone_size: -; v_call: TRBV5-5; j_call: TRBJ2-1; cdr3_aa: CASSLRAGAGGQFF; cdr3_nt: TGTGCCAGCAGCTTGCGTGCGGGGGCGGGTGGGCAGTTCTTC
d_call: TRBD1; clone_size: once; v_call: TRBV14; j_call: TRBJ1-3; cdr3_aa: CASSSRQGGSGNTIYF; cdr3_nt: TGTGCCAGCAGCTCCCGACAGGGTGGATCTGGAAACACCATATATTTT
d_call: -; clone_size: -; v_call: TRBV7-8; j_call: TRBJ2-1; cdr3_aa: CASSLVRGSSYNEQFF; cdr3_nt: TGTGCCAGCAGCTTAGTGAGGGGGAGCTCCTACAATGAGCAGTTCTTC
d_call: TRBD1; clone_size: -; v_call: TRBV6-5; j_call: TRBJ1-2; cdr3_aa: CASSPQGDGVGYTF; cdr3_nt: TGTGCCAGCAGTCCACAGGGGGACGGGGTGGGCTACACCTTC
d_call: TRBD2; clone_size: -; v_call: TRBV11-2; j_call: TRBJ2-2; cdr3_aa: CASSFWSGGVTGELFF; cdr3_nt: TGTGCCAGCAGCTTTTGGAGCGGGGGGGTAACCGGGGAGCTGTTTTTT
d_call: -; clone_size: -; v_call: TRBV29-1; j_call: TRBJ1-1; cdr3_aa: CSDQTRGQTEAFF; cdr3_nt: TGCAGCGACCAGACCCGAGGGCAGACTGAAGCTTTCTTT
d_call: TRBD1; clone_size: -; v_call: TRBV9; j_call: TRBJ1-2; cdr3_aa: CASSAGTGGPYGYTF; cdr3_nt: TGTGCCAGCAGCGCCGGGACAGGGGGCCCCTATGGCTACACCTTC
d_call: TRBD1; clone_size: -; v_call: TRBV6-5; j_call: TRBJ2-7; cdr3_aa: CASSYSPGQGYEQYF; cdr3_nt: TGTGCCAGCAGTTACTCCCCGGGACAGGGCTACGAGCAGTACTTC
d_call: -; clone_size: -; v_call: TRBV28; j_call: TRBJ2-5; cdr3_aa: CASSPGGRSNQETQYF; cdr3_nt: TGTGCCAGCAGTCCAGGAGGACGGTCGAATCAAGAGACCCAGTACTTC
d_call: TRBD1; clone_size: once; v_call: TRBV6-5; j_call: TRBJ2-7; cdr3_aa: CASTRGQGHNEQYF; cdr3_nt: TGTGCCAGCACTAGAGGACAGGGACACAACGAGCAGTACTTC
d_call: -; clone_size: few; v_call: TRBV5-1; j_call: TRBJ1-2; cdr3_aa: CASRPGLLELANYGYTF; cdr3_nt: TGCGCCAGCAGGCCGGGACTCCTAGAGTTAGCTAACTATGGCTACACCTTC
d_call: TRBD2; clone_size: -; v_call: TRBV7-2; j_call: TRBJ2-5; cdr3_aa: CASSLGGAGMVQTQYF; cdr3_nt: TGTGCCAGCAGCTTAGGTGGAGCGGGGATGGTACAGACCCAGTACTTC
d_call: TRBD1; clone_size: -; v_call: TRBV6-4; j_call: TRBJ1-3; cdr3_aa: CASSDSRTGRFSRTRNTIYF; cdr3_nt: TGTGCCAGCAGTGACTCGCGGACAGGGCGCTTCTCGAGGACCAGAAACACCATATATTTT
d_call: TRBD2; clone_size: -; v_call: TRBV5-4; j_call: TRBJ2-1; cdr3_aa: CASSLKTGGSYNEQFF; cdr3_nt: TGTGCCAGCAGCTTGAAAACGGGGGGGTCCTACAATGAGCAGTTCTTC
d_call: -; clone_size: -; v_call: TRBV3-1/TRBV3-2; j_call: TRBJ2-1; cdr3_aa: CASSQASEQFF; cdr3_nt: TGTGCCAGCAGCCAAGCCAGTGAGCAGTTCTTC
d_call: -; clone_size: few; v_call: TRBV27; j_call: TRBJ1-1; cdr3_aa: CASSLSGALSNTEAFF; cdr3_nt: TGTGCCAGCAGTTTGTCAGGGGCGCTTTCGAACACTGAAGCTTTCTTT
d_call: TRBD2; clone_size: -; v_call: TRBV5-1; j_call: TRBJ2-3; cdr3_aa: CASSLYSSSGNTDTQYF; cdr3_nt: TGCGCCAGCAGCTTGTACTCCTCTAGCGGAAACACAGATACGCAGTATTTT
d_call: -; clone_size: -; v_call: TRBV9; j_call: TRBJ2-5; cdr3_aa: CASSVAGDSTETQYF; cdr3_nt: TGTGCCAGCAGCGTAGCGGGGGACTCCACAGAGACCCAGTACTTC
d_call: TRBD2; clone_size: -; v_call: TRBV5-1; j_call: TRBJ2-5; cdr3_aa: CASSPGLAGGRKETQYF; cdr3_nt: TGCGCCAGCAGCCCGGGACTAGCGGGGGGGCGGAAAGAGACCCAGTACTTC
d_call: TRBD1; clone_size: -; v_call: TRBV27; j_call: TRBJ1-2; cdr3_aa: CASSRDRGGANYGYTF; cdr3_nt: TGTGCCAGCAGTCGAGACAGGGGAGGAGCGAACTATGGCTACACCTTC
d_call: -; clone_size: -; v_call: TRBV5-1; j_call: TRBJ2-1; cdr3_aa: CASSRWTAYSYNEQFF; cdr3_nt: TGCGCCAGCAGCAGATGGACAGCCTATTCATACAATGAGCAGTTCTTC